The clone carrying this TCR beta chain was detected many times. Its specificity is unknown. These data are taken from a study of neurological immune-mediated disorders. Study conclusions and caveats: It was HTLV-1-associated myelopathy that showed the most TCR clonal expansion, while multiple sclerosis showed the least, falling below healthy controls.

V lost 2 bases, J lost 9 bases, and 15 bases lay in between. Looked up from germline, CDR1 is SGHKS and CDR2 is YYEKEE (reference sequence). The CDR3 spans 14 residues. The unsorted libraries had their origin in 2 million PBMCs stored at -80 C. TCRdb called the 5' RACE reads again in MiXCR, with one record for every CDR3 protein. The data show tens of thousands of distinct CDR3 sequences, with 10% seen just once and approximately 6.3% held by the top ten. The chain combines TRBV5-5 with TRBJ2-1; D ambiguous. The sequencing input was PBMCs. The clonotype originates from a woman younger than 45 with HTLV-1-associated myelopathy (HAM/TSP). CDR3 nucleotide sequence: TGTGCCAGCAGCTTACCGTGGGGTTCGGGTGAGCAGTTCTTC. Residues: CASSLPWGSGEQFF.